This TCR beta chain emerged from a study of OX40 agonist ivuxolimab in advanced cancers. On the study more broadly: Treatment of patients was with ivuxolimab, an agonistic anti-OX40 (CD134) antibody. Partial responses were observed in three patients, of whom one had hepatocellular carcinoma and two had cutaneous melanoma.

This CDR3 is 15 amino acids long. With 6 bases removed from V and 1 base from J, the gap between germline ends came to 14 bases. The germline V gene has CDR1 MDHEN and CDR2 SYDVKM. Some clones are missing from TCRdb's copy, which holds only in-frame ones; the method was immunoSEQ multiplex PCR. The table has about 32,000 clones, 90% to 95% seen once. A word on this clone: Its antigen is unknown.

Blood specimens came from baseline, cycle 4 day 1, and cycle 7 day 1. Study-wide results and caveats: The expanded peripheral T cells' antigen specificity was not determined.

The sequence derives from an adult with an advanced solid tumor such as melanoma, head and neck, liver or kidney cancer. The V and J genes are TRBV28 and TRBJ2-3, with D hard to call. The starting material was CD4+ or CD8+ T cells sorted from blood, obtained in a trial of the OX40 agonist ivuxolimab. Here the CDR3 reads CASSAARHGTDTQYF. DNA for the CDR3: TGTGCCAGCAGCGCAGCCCGCCACGGCACAGATACGCAGTATTTT. Based on the CDR3 plus reference TRBV28 and TRBJ2-3, the full variable domain is DVKVTQSSRYLVKRTGEKVFLECVQDMDHENMFWYRQDPGLGLRLIYFSYDVKMKEKGDIPEGYSVSREKKERFSLILESASTNQTSMYLCASSAARHGTDTQYFGPGTRLTVL.